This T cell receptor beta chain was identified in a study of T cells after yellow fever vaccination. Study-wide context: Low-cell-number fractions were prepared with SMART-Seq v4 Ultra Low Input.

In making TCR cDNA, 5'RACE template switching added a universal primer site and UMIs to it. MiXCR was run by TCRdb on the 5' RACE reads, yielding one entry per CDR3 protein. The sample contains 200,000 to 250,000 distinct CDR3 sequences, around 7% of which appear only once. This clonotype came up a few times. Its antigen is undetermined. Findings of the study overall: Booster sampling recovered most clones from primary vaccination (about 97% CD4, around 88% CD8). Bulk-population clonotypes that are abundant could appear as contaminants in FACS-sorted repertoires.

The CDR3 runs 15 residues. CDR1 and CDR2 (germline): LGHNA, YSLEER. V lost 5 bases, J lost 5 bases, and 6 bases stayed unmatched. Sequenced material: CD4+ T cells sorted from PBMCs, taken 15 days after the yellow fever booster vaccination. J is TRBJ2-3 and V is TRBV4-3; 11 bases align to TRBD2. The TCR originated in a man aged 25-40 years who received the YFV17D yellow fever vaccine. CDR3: CASSVLAGARDTQYF. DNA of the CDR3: TGCGCCAGCAGCGTACTAGCGGGAGCTCGAGATACGCAGTATTTT.